This TCR beta chain was captured by sequencing in a study of PD-1 blockade in classical Hodgkin lymphoma (TCRdb year 2020). Regarding the research as a whole: Nivolumab dosing was 3 mg/kg intravenously every 2 weeks, continuing until either disease progression or unacceptable toxicity. To define a peripheral blood immune signature of response to PD-1 blockade in classical Hodgkin lymphoma, the study combined TCR beta sequencing with CyTOF. Overall study results and their limits: Baseline TCR diversity was reported to be lower in newly diagnosed patients than in healthy donors and to be lower still in relapsed/refractory patients. Lower diversity was observed in patients in whom nivolumab was started less than 1 year after ASCT, and these patients were excluded from later analyses so that confounding by immune reconstitution would be avoided. Trial patients achieving complete response had baseline diversity similar to newly diagnosed patients, whereas partial responders and progressors had significantly lower diversity. Only a single clinical trial cohort was studied, and what caused the repertoire differences, possibly disease activity or prior therapy, remained undefined. By C4D1, a significant rise was seen in CD4+ TCR diversity but not in CD8+ TCR diversity (p=0.0027 vs p=0.16), and the rise was most apparent among complete responders (p=0.02).

The Qiagen DNeasy kit was used to extract genomic DNA from unsorted PBMCs and from the negatively selected CD4+ and CD8+ fractions. TCR beta CDR3 regions were amplified by immunoSEQ multiplex PCR using primers annealing to V and J segments. A synthetic immune receptor repertoire was used to minimize amplification bias, and any residual bias was removed computationally once sequencing was done. As for the original processing: Repertoire diversity was quantified as the Shannon entropy index using custom Python scripts. Unsorted, CD4+ and CD8+ repertoires were analyzed separately, except for combined analyses in which CD4+ and CD8+ sequences were merged in silico. Clonal expansion was defined as a frequency increase of at least 2-fold after treatment compared with C1D1, and clones undetected at baseline were assigned a pseudocount of 0.5. Clones with 0 or 1 copy at C1D1 were classified as singleton clones, and clones with 2 or more copies were classified as non-singleton clones. Clones expanded in unsorted samples were annotated as CD4+, CD8+ or unknown by matching protein sequences in sorted samples from the same patient. Wilcoxon tests were applied to paired samples to test diversity changes from C1D1 to C4D1. Not all clones reach the TCRdb copy of this immuneACCESS table, which keeps in-frame sequences only. Checked studies attribute under half of the gap to unresolved V genes and leave the rest unexplained. From that table come the V and J calls and clone size; the DNA was used to work out D and trimming. This sample holds under 110,000 clones; approximately 90% were observed only once. Around 6.6% of the sample lies in the top ten.

This clone came up once. Its target antigen remains unknown. No base quality information exists; no much larger clone differs at one position. This specimen's time point label, per the study, means: cycle 2 day 1 (C2D1) of nivolumab. Every trial patient had relapsed following autologous stem cell transplantation, and prior brentuximab vedotin exposure was what differed among cohorts A, B and C. The trial cohort was composed of under 70 patients with relapsed/refractory classical Hodgkin lymphoma, for whom complete response, partial response or progressive disease was recorded as best overall response. In the multi-cohort phase II CheckMate 205 trial, trial patients received single-agent nivolumab. An independent review committee assessed best overall response by applying the 2007 International Working Group response criteria. Trial PBMCs were obtained immediately prior to nivolumab initiation (C1D1) and on therapy at cycle 2 day 1 and cycle 4 day 1. Peripheral blood was collected in 8 mL Vacutainer Cell Preparation Tubes, from which PBMCs were isolated by centrifugation and then cryopreserved.

The CDR3 spans 15 residues, from the cysteine through the phenylalanine. The DNA shown is the 45-base CDR3, in frame from base 1. V is cut by 4 bases and J by 2 bases, and the space between the germline ends is 14 bases. The CDR1 and CDR2 encoded by the germline V gene are MRHNA and SNTAGT. The sample here was peripheral blood mononuclear cells (PBMCs), taken before the second cycle of nivolumab. The clonotype comes from a human donor with classical Hodgkin lymphoma. The chain is encoded by TRBV6-4 joined to TRBJ1-1, with TRBD1 perhaps the D gene, on 5 matching bases. The sequenced DNA is TGTGCCAGCAGTGTTGGTCTGGGACGAAACACTGAAGCTTTCTTT. Protein translation: CASSVGLGRNTEAFF.